Following are 21 T cell receptor beta chains from one sample sequenced in a study of T cells in Graves' hyperthyroidism and ophthalmopathy. Amplification yielded TCR beta CDR3 regions, with RNA transcripts as the source. First-round RT-PCR of the TCR CDR3 relied on the HTBI primer set. From the multiplex PCR reads, TCRdb called clonotypes with MiXCR, one entry per CDR3 protein. The table lists approximately 630,000 distinct CDR3 sequences, 15% to 20% of them singletons, with over 3.5% in the top ten. The sequenced material came from blood. These receptors were obtained from a woman in her 30s with Graves' hyperthyroidism.

Remarks on this clonotype: This sequence may be a read error, since a much larger clone differs from it by one base. CDR3 in DNA: TGTGCCAGCAGTGAACAAGCGGGCAAAGAGGCCCAGTACTTC. Its translation: CASSEQAGKEAQYF. V is TRBV6-1 and J is TRBJ2-5; D possibly corresponds to TRBD2 (6 bases). Germline V gives CDR1 MNHNS, CDR2 SASEGT. This CDR3 contains 14 residues.

The gene calls are TRBV6-2 or TRBV6-3 and TRBJ2-1, with 9 bases lining up with TRBD1. V was pared by 6 bases and J by 7 bases, with 13 bases of the junction left unmatched. CDR1 MNHEY and CDR2 SVGEGT come from the germline V gene. The CDR3 has 16 residues. DNA of the CDR3: TGTGCCAGCAGCCCCTCCCCGGGACAGGGTAGGAATGAGCAGTTCTTC. Protein: CASSPSPGQGRNEQFF.

V gene TRBV10-3 combines with J gene TRBJ1-6; 8 bases fit TRBD1. Trimming took 0 bases from V and 9 from J; bases not matched to a gene: 7. Germline CDR1 reads ENHRY; CDR2 reads SYGVKD. The CDR3 spans 16 residues. Here the CDR3 DNA reads TGTGCCATCAGTGAGTCGAGACAGGGGATCGGTTCACCCCTCCACTTT. This gives the protein CAISESRQGIGSPLHF.

This clonotype was recorded at least ten times. The chain links TRBV2 to TRBJ1-4, with a tentative D call TRBD1 (6 bases). Germline CDR1 reads SNHLY; CDR2 reads FYNNEI. The CDR3 covers 14 residues. The germline V and J ends were trimmed by 7 bases and 4 bases, with 13 bases remaining between them. CDR3 coding DNA: TGTGCCAGCACCTTACAGGGAATTAATGAAAAACTGTTTTTT. This codes for CASTLQGINEKLFF.

This clonotype was seen only a few times. The CDR3 here is CASTALGAGEKLFF. Written as DNA, the CDR3 is TGTGCCAGCACCGCCCTCGGGGCCGGGGAAAAACTGTTTTTT. V gene TRBV27 combines with J gene TRBJ1-4; a weak D match, TRBD1 (5 bases). The CDR3 runs to 14 residues. V lost 7 bases to trimming and J lost 8 bases, with 17 bases between them. Germline values: CDR1 MNHEY, CDR2 SMNVEV (reference sequence).

The genes are TRBV27 and TRBJ2-7, with D tentatively TRBD1 (6 bases). Germline CDR1 MNHEY, CDR2 SMNVEV (reference sequence). CDR3 length: 15 amino acids. V was clipped by 6 bases and J by 4 bases, with 19 bases between them. This CDR3 reads CASSLSGQLYYEQYF. The CDR3 DNA sequence: TGTGCCAGCAGCCTCTCGGGACAACTCTATTACGAGCAGTACTTC.

Only a few counts were recorded for this clonotype. This rearrangement joins TRBV10-3 to TRBJ1-1, with 9 bases matching TRBD1. J lost 8 bases, V lost 4 bases, and 5 bases had no gene match. The CDR3 is 13 residues long. Per germline, CDR1 ENHRY and CDR2 SYGVKD. The CDR3 region is CAISGTGDGEAFF. CDR3 nucleotides: TGTGCCATCAGTGGGACAGGGGACGGGGAAGCTTTCTTT.

This sequence joins TRBV5-1 and TRBJ2-7; 12 nucleotides line up with TRBD2. With V trimmed by 5 bases and J by 6 bases, 6 bases remained unmatched. Germline V gene lookup returns CDR1 SGHRS and CDR2 YFSETQ. The CDR3 is 14 residues long. Here the CDR3 reads CASSQLAGGREQYF. The CDR3 DNA follows: TGCGCCAGCAGTCAACTAGCGGGAGGCCGCGAGCAGTACTTC.

This clonotype was observed many times. The chain links TRBV5-1 to TRBJ1-2, with TRBD1 identical over 11 bases. Germline loops: CDR1 SGHRS, CDR2 YFSETQ. This CDR3 has 12 residues. The junction had 1 base not matched to a gene; V was cut back by 4 bases and J by 8 bases. CDR3 nucleotides: TGCGCCAGCAGCGGGACAGGGGGAGGCTACACCTTC. Amino acids: CASSGTGGGYTF.

The rearrangement joins TRBV12-3 or TRBV12-4 to TRBJ2-5; possible D gene TRBD1, 6 bases. The V gene lost 5 bases and the J gene lost 13 bases, with 14 bases spanning the gap. The CDR3 consists of 11 residues. The DNA of the CDR3 is TGTGCCAGCAGTCCAGGGGCCCAAACGTACTTC. Translating gives CASSPGAQTYF.

About this clonotype: A much larger clone lies a single base off, so this may be a read error. The final CDR3 position lacks the conserved phenylalanine or tryptophan, pointing to a likely read error. This sequence joins TRBV6-1 and TRBJ2-7; 9 nucleotides match TRBD1. V dropped 6 bases and J dropped 2; count of bases not matched to a gene: 5. The CDR3 totals 14 residues. Germline CDR1 is MNHNS and CDR2 is SASEGT. The CDR3 DNA is TGTGCCAGCAGGGGACAGGGAGGCCCCTACGAGCAGTACTCC. Translating gives CASRGQGGPYEQYS.

This chain joins TRBV4-1 and TRBJ2-7, with a possible D match to TRBD2 (6 bases). The V and J ends lost 0 bases and 3 bases respectively, with 21 bases between them. This CDR3 is built from 18 residues. Germline V gives CDR1 MGHRA, CDR2 YSYEKL. The CDR3 region is CASSQDLTRDWLNYEQYF. The CDR3 coding sequence is TGCGCCAGCAGCCAAGACTTGACCCGGGACTGGCTTAACTACGAGCAGTACTTC.

Concerning this clonotype itself: A much bigger clone sits one base away, suggesting this may be a read error. J is TRBJ2-4 and V is TRBV7-9; 7 bases match TRBD2. In germline, CDR1 is SEHNR, CDR2 FQNEAQ (reference sequence). This CDR3 has 16 residues. V lost 3 bases and J lost 5; bases outside the gene matches: 10. The CDR3 DNA is TGTGCCAGCAGCTTCGGCGGGAGTACAAGCGAAAACATTCAGTACTTC. This sequence encodes CASSFGGSTSENIQYF.

This clonotype was seen at least ten times. The chain couples TRBV20-1 to TRBJ2-5, with 12 bases fitting TRBD2. This CDR3 has 15 amino acids. The V segment lost 5 bases and the J segment 5 bases; nucleotides outside the gene matches: 9. Germline V gene sequence: CDR1 DFQATT, CDR2 SNEGSKA (reference sequence). The CDR3 reads CSAPLTSGRGETQYF. The CDR3 nucleotides read TGCAGTGCTCCCCTGACTAGCGGGAGAGGGGAGACCCAGTACTTC.

This clonotype was observed a few times. This chain connects TRBV7-2 to TRBJ2-3; D gene unclear. Per the germline V gene, CDR1 is SGHTA and CDR2 is FQGNSA. The CDR3 runs to 14 residues. Between the trimmed V and J ends, which lost 5 bases and 4 bases, there was a span of 13 bases. The CDR3 loop is CASSQVPDADTQYF. The DNA for the CDR3 is TGTGCCAGCAGCCAAGTACCGGACGCAGATACGCAGTATTTT.

This clonotype showed up many times. J is TRBJ1-1 and V is TRBV28; 7 bases align to TRBD1. The CDR3 contains 15 residues. V lost 7 bases, J lost 5 bases, and 13 bases stayed unmatched. CDR1 is MDHEN and CDR2 is SYDVKM in the germline V gene. The CDR3 spells CASTIRQGRDTEAFF. In DNA, the CDR3 is TGTGCCAGCACGATACGACAGGGTAGGGATACTGAAGCTTTCTTT.

This chain joins TRBV6-2 or TRBV6-3 and TRBJ1-1; 9 bases fit TRBD1. This CDR3 contains 15 residues. Germline V gene sequence: CDR1 MNHEY, CDR2 SVGEGT. Germline trimming cut 2 bases from V and 5 bases from J; bases unmatched to any gene: 6. The DNA of the CDR3 is TGTGCCAGCAGTTACGGGGGACAGGGTTGGACTGAAGCTTTCTTT. Translating it yields CASSYGGQGWTEAFF.

V gene TRBV6-1 combines with J gene TRBJ1-4, with no clear D. Between the trimmed V and J ends, which lost 6 bases and 3 bases, there was a span of 14 bases. This CDR3 is built from 15 residues. The germline V gene encodes CDR1 MNHNS and CDR2 SASEGT. CDR3 residues: CASSPDGLSNEKLFF. CDR3 nucleotides: TGTGCCAGCAGCCCTGATGGCCTGTCTAATGAAAAACTGTTTTTT.

This clonotype has ten or more counts. This chain links TRBV28 with TRBJ1-1; TRBD1 might be the D (5 bases). Germline V gives CDR1 MDHEN, CDR2 SYDVKM. Trimming stripped 3 bases from V and 5 bases from J, with 13 bases between. The CDR3 has 14 amino acids. DNA of the CDR3: TGTGCCAGCAGTTTCGCCTTGCAGGGAACTGAAGCTTTCTTT. It yields the protein CASSFALQGTEAFF.

The CDR3 here is CASSVGDFGEQFF. The CDR3 DNA reads TGTGCCAGCAGCGTAGGGGATTTCGGTGAGCAGTTCTTC. J is TRBJ2-1 and V is TRBV5-5, with D maybe TRBD1 (5 bases). Germline V lookup: CDR1 SGHKS, CDR2 YYEKEE (reference sequence). The CDR3 is 13 amino acids. V dropped 4 bases and J dropped 9 bases, with 14 bases sitting between them. The full variable domain, completed using reference TRBV5-5 and TRBJ2-1, is DAGVTQSPTHLIKTRGQQVTLRCSPISGHKSVSWYQQVLGQGPQFIFQYYEKEERGRGNFPDRFSARQFPNYSSELNVNALLLGDSALYLCASSVGDFGEQFFGPGTRLTVL.

This clonotype was seen ten or more times. The chain joins TRBV6-1 to TRBJ2-7; weak D call: TRBD2 (6 bases). Germline lookup yields CDR1 MNHNS and CDR2 SASEGT. Trimming removed 6 bases from V and 4 bases from J, with 16 bases in between. This CDR3 is built from 14 residues. CDR3 nucleotide sequence: TGTGCCAGCAGATCCGGGAGATACTCTTACGAGCAGTACTTC. Amino acid sequence: CASRSGRYSYEQYF.